This T cell receptor beta chain was obtained from a study of response to subunit inactivated influenza vaccine. Points from the study as a whole: The authors suggested that every seasonal influenza vaccination recruits few new T cells.

Turning to this clonotype: What it recognizes is unknown.

The V gene's germline CDR1 is SQVTM and CDR2 ANQGSEA. The CDR3 has 14 residues. Trimming pared 3 bases from V and 4 bases from J, leaving 14 bases between. TCRdb reanalysed the RT-PCR reads using MiXCR and keeps one entry per CDR3 protein. The repertoire holds a few hundred thousand distinct CDR3 sequences, around a fifth seen once, with more than 8.5% in the top ten. The chain carries TRBV29-1 and TRBJ2-3; D is undetermined. This TCR came from a man between 50 and 69 years old who received an inactivated influenza vaccine. The input for sequencing was PBMCs from blood, taken about 20 months after vaccination. For the CDR3, the DNA is TGCAGCGTTGATTTTTCGGTGGACGCAGATACGCAGTATTTT. This translates into CSVDFSVDADTQYF.